Given below is one TCR beta chain in context. Method: immunoSEQ multiplex PCR; TCRdb's copy keeps in-frame clones and lacks some. The table lists some 52,000 clones, approximately 92% of them singletons, with less than 0.8% in the top ten. V gave up 0 bases and J gave up 5 bases; unmatched junction bases: 3. This CDR3 spans 14 amino acids. CDR1 and CDR2 from the germline V gene are MNHEY and SVGAGI. The data were obtained in a study of T cell changes during pregnancy in multiple sclerosis. The source material was CD4+ T cells from peripheral blood mononuclear cells, sampled in the third trimester of pregnancy. The TCR sequence derives from a female donor with multiple sclerosis, enrolled in a pregnancy study. The chain couples TRBV6-5 to TRBJ2-5, with 7 positions matching TRBD2. The CDR3 bases are TGTGCCAGCAGTTACTCAACCGGGAGGGAGACCCAGTACTTC. Its translation is CASSYSTGRETQYF.